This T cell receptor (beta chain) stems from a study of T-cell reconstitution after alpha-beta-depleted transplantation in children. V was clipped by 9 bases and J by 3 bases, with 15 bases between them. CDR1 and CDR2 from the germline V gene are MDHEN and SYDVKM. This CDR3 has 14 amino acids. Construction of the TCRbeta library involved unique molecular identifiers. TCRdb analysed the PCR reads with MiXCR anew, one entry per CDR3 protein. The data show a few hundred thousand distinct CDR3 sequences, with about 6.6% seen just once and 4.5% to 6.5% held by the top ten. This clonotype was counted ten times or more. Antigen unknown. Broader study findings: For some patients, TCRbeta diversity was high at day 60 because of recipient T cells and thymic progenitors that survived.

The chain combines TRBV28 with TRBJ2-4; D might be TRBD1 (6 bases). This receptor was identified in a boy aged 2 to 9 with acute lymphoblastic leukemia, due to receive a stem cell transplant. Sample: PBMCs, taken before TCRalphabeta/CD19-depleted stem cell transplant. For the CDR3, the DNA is TGTGCCAGTTCAGGGACACCCTACAAAAACATTCAGTACTTC. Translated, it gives CASSGTPYKNIQYF. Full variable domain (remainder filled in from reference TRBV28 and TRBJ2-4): DVKVTQSSRYLVKRTGEKVFLECVQDMDHENMFWYRQDPGLGLRLIYFSYDVKMKEKGDIPEGYSVSREKKERFSLILESASTNQTSMYLCASSGTPYKNIQYFGAGTRLSVL.